A selection of T cell receptor beta chains follows, all from one sample in a study of T cell repertoires in cytomegalovirus infection. TCRdb recomputed calls from the reads with MiXCR, one row per CDR3 protein. Of under 850,000 distinct CDR3 sequences listed, roughly a third are singletons. Sequenced: PBMCs. These receptors were taken from a human donor in good health (CMV status not recorded). Some clones in this sample may be carry-over from other donors' samples. Both conserved end residues are part of each CDR3. A D gene is named only where the DNA matches it firmly. Only part of the rows carry a size: once, few, many, or a class if the clone is expanded.

D,J,size,length,V,CDR3
.,TRBJ2-7,.,13,TRBV7-2,CASSSPGNYEQYF
TRBD1,TRBJ1-1,few,13,TRBV10-3,CASNGQGGTEAFF
.,TRBJ2-7,few,14,TRBV19,CASSLTVSSYEQYF
.,TRBJ2-1,few,16,TRBV10-3,CAISGGDLPRLGEQFF
.,TRBJ1-4,.,15,TRBV27,CASSPLDIFNEKLFF
.,TRBJ1-1,many,13,TRBV28,CASSFPQPREAFF
TRBD2,TRBJ2-5,.,15,TRBV20-1,CSATRKRGGVETQYF
TRBD1,TRBJ1-6,.,18,TRBV4-1,CASSQDRTGRSYNSPLHF
.,TRBJ1-1,.,15,TRBV7-2,CASSLALTLNTEAFF
.,TRBJ1-3,few,15,TRBV29-1,CSVISIAGTGNTIYF
.,TRBJ1-3,many,15,TRBV7-6,CASSSTGLSGNTIYF
TRBD1,TRBJ1-5,few,14,TRBV19,CASSLGRGHQPQHF
.,TRBJ1-4,.,16,TRBV28,CASSIQGSRTNEKLFF
.,TRBJ2-1,.,21,TRBV5-6,CASSPHLGFSGGAYSYNEQFF
.,TRBJ2-3,.,15,TRBV7-8,CASSSPGRPTDTQYF
TRBD1,TRBJ1-4,few,15,TRBV6-1,CASTNQGARFEKLFF
.,TRBJ2-3,few,14,TRBV28,CASSLLSLTDTQYF
.,TRBJ2-3,.,18,TRBV28,CASSLRPLVISDTDTQYF
TRBD2,TRBJ2-3,once,16,TRBV5-6,CASRTGLAGGRYTQYF
.,TRBJ2-7,few,13,TRBV7-3,CASSRILDNEQYF
TRBD1,TRBJ2-5,few,15,TRBV7-9,CASSHRDRPQETQYF
.,TRBJ2-7,.,15,TRBV2,CAGKERIPGSYEQYF
TRBD2,TRBJ2-3,few,16,TRBV28,CASSLPGGGREDTQYF
.,TRBJ2-7,.,16,TRBV10-3,CAISGQARDHSYEQYF
.,TRBJ2-7,.,14,TRBV14,CASSQRPKGYEQYF
TRBD1,TRBJ1-6,.,13,TRBV28,CASLGQNNSPLHF
.,TRBJ1-1,.,13,TRBV7-3,CASSLRTRDEAFF
.,TRBJ1-6,.,15,TRBV5-6,CASSLEGSGVSPLHF
.,TRBJ2-2,many,15,TRBV28,CASSTTRTPPGELFF
TRBD2,TRBJ2-5,.,14,TRBV12-3/TRBV12-4,CASGLAGGPETQYF
.,TRBJ1-5,few,11,TRBV20-1,CSARGTQPQHF
TRBD2,TRBJ2-3,.,16,TRBV12-3/TRBV12-4,CASSPQGAGRVDTQYF
TRBD1,TRBJ2-7,.,16,TRBV6-1,CASSEERTGRLRAFDF
.,TRBJ2-5,.,14,TRBV28,CASTTPWQEETQYF
.,TRBJ2-2,few,14,TRBV7-2,CASSSFGNTGELFF
.,TRBJ2-3,.,16,TRBV6-1,CASSPKVSTGSDTQYF
.,TRBJ1-1,.,15,TRBV28,CASITDRARGPEAFF
.,TRBJ1-5,.,16,TRBV30,CAWRRSGGSSNQPQHF
.,TRBJ2-1,few,16,TRBV7-2,CASSPGGRGDYNEQFF
.,TRBJ1-1,few,15,TRBV7-2,CASSQNQGVNTEAFF
TRBD2,TRBJ2-5,.,15,TRBV25-1,CASSEYGLAGETQYF
.,TRBJ1-1,few,14,TRBV2,CASRKLTGDTEAFF
.,TRBJ1-4,.,20,TRBV4-1,CASSQQDPLPYGATDEKLFF
.,TRBJ1-6,few,16,TRBV6-5,CASSYSTGPYNSPLHF
.,TRBJ2-4,few,14,TRBV7-2,CASSSQGTRNIQYF
.,TRBJ2-1,.,15,TRBV5-1,CASSLARRPNNEQFF
.,TRBJ1-1,.,12,TRBV20-1,CSARPDRFEAFF
.,TRBJ1-5,many,16,TRBV7-8,CASSLLNFGGNQPQHF
.,TRBJ2-6,.,14,TRBV10-3,CAIRLTGGATVLTF
TRBD1,TRBJ1-5,.,15,TRBV28,CASSSEGQAGQPQHF
TRBD1,TRBJ1-3,.,16,TRBV6-5,CASSTGTGAPGNTIYF
TRBD2,TRBJ2-3,many,16,TRBV6-5,CASSYSLAGVTDTQYF
.,TRBJ2-3,once,12,TRBV5-1,CASSLYQYTQYF
TRBD1,TRBJ2-5,few,15,TRBV5-1,CASSKGTGRGETQYF
TRBD2,TRBJ2-1,.,15,TRBV27,CASSSGLATHNEQFF
TRBD1,TRBJ1-4,.,16,TRBV12-3/TRBV12-4,CASSLSGDRGGQKLFF